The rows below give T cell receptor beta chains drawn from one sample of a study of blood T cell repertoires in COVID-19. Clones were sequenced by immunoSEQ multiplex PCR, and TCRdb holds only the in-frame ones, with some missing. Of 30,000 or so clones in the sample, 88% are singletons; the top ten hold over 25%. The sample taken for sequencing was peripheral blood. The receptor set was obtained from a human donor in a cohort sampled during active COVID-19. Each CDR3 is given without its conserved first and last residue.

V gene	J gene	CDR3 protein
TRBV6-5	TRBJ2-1	ASTSPGGGYNEQF
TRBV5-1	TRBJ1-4	ASSSSVRGRKEKLF
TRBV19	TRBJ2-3	ASMPKLTDTQY
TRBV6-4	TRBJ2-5	AKPERQIGETQY
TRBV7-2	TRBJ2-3	ASSLRAPLGGNVTDTQY
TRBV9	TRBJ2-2	ASSERDRQIGELF
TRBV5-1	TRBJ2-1	ASSLEGQVYNEQF
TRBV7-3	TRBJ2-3	ASSLAGAADTQY
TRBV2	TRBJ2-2	ASSAKRTNTGELF
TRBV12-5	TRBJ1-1	ASGLGQGLAEAF
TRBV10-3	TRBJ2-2	ATQWGGPPSSGELF
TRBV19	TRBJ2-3	ASSIAETPNTDTQY
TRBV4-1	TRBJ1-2	ASSLGQGPNGYT
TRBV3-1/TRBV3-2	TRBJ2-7	ASSPRVGGYGEQY
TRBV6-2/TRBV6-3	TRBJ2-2	ASSYSAGGTGELF
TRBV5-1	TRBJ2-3	ASSKLAGGPTDTQY
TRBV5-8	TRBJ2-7	ASSLAGVPQQY
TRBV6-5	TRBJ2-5	ASSYRRGGEETQY
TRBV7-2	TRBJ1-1	ASSFQGARTEAF
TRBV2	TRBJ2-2	ASSEGLGGDTGELF
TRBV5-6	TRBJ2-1	ASSLHNEQF
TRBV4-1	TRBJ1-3	ASSQGGVGLGNTIY
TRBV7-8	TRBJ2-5	ASSLNRGLETQY
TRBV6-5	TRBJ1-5	ASSYLRKGGNQPQH
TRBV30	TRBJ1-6	AWNMGQGMVSPLH
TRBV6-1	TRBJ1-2	ASSEFGFYGYT
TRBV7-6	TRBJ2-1	ASSVGQNNEQF
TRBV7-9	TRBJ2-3	ASSLVIAWEDTQY
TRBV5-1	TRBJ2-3	ASSLDRGRTDTQY
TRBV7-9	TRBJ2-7	ASSLSPGYEQY
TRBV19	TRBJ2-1	ASSIDTGQGEDEQF
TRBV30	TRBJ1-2	AWSVRGGAAVGYT
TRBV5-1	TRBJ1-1	ASSTTTGLNTEAF
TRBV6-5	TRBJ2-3	ASSAGAFTDTQY
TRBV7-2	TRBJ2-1	ASSLVGGGSEQF
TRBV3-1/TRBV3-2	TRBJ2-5	ASSQRGLAPPGETQY
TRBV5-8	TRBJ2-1	ASRRLGLAGGSSYNEQF